Listed here is a single T cell receptor beta chain. This sample is drawn from a study of OX40 agonist ivuxolimab in advanced cancers. Overall study: Patients enrolled in dose escalation were diagnosed with hepatocellular carcinoma, melanoma, renal cell or head and neck cancer.

The germline V gene encodes CDR1 LNHNV and CDR2 YYDKDF (reference sequence). V lost 1 base and J 2 bases, leaving 11 bases between the germline ends. CDR3 length equals 15 residues. The data were produced by immunoSEQ multiplex PCR, yet TCRdb's version contains in-frame clones alone and is incomplete. This sample has 55,000 to 75,000 clones, with 80% to 85% found just once. The receptor's source is an adult with an advanced solid tumor such as melanoma, head and neck, liver or kidney cancer. The gene calls are TRBV15 and TRBJ1-2; unclear D gene. The source material was CD4+ or CD8+ T cells sorted from blood, sampled in a trial of the OX40 agonist ivuxolimab. The CDR3: CATSRGRGINYGYTF. Here the CDR3 DNA reads TGTGCCACCAGCAGAGGCCGAGGGATAAACTATGGCTACACCTTC.